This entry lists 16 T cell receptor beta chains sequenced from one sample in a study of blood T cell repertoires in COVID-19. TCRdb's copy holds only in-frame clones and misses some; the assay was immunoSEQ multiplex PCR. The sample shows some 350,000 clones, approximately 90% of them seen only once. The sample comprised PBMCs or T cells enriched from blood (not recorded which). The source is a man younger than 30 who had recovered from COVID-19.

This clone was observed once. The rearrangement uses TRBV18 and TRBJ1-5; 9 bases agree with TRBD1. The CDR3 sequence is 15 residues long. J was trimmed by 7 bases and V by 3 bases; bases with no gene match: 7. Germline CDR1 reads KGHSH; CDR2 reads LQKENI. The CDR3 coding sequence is TGTGCCAGCTCACCTCCGACAGGGGGAGGGCAGCCCCAGCATTTT. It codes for CASSPPTGGGQPQHF. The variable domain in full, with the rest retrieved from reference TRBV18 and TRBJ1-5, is NAGVMQNPRHLVRRRGQEARLRCSPMKGHSHVYWYRQLPEEGLKFMVYLQKENIIDESGMPKERFSAEFPKEGPSILRIQQVVRGDSAAYFCASSPPTGGGQPQHFGDGTRLSIL.

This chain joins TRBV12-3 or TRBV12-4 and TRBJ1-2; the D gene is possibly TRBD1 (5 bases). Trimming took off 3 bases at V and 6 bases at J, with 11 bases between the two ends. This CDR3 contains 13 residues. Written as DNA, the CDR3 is TGTGCCAGCAGTTTCCAGGGTAGTGATGGCTACACCTTC. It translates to CASSFQGSDGYTF.

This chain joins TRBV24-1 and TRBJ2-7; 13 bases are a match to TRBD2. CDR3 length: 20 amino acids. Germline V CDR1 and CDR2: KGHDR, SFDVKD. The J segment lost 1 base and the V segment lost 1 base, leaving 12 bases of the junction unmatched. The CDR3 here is CATSDFGELLAGGPSYEQYF. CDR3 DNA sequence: TGTGCCACCAGTGATTTTGGGGAGTTACTAGCGGGAGGGCCGTCCTACGAGCAGTACTTC.

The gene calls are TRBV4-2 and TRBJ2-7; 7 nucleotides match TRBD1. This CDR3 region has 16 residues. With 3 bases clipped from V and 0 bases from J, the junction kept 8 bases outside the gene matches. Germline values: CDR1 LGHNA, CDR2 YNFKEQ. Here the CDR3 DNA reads TGTGCCAGCAGCCATGCAACCGGGACAGTCTCCTACGAGCAGTACTTC. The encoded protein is CASSHATGTVSYEQYF.

The CDR3 bases are TGTGCCAGCAGTGGGCGACTCTCTGGAAACACCATATATTTT. Translation gives CASSGRLSGNTIYF. The J gene is TRBJ1-3, the V gene TRBV2; D gene uncertain. V lost 4 bases and J lost 0, with 7 bases in between. Germline V lookup: CDR1 SNHLY, CDR2 FYNNEI. The CDR3 consists of 14 residues. The full variable domain, rest sourced from reference TRBV2 and TRBJ1-3, is EPEVTQTPSHQVTQMGQEVILRCVPISNHLYFYWYRQILGQKVEFLVSFYNNEISEKSEIFDDQFSVERPDGSNFTLKIRSTKLEDSAMYFCASSGRLSGNTIYFGEGSWLTVV.

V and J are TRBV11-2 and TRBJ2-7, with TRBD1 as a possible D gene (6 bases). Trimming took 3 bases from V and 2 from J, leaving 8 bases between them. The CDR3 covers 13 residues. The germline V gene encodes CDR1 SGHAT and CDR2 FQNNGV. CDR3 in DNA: TGTGCCAGCAGCTTGGGGGCTACCTACGAGCAGTACTTC. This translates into CASSLGATYEQYF.

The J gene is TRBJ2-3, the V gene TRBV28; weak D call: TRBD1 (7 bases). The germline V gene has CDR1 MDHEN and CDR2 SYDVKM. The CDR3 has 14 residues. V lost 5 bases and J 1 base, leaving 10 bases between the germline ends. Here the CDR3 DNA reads TGTGCCAGCAGTGGAGGGGGCGGCACAGATACGCAGTATTTT. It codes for CASSGGGGTDTQYF.

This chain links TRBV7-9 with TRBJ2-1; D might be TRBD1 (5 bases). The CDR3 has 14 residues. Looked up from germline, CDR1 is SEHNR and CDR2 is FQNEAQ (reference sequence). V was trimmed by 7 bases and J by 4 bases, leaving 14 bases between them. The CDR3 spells CASNGQRQYNEQFF. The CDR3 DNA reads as TGTGCCAGCAACGGACAACGTCAATACAATGAGCAGTTCTTC.

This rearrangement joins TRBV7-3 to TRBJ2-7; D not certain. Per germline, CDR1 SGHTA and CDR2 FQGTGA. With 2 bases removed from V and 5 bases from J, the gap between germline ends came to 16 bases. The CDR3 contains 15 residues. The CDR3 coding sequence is TGTGCCAGCAGCTTAGCCGCTGGTGCGATGGACGAGCAGTACTTC. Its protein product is CASSLAAGAMDEQYF.

In DNA, the CDR3 is TGCGCCAGCAGCTTTGAGGGGGTGAATGAGCAGTTCTTC. It specifies CASSFEGVNEQFF. The chain links TRBV5-1 to TRBJ2-1; D is perhaps TRBD1 (6 bases). The ends were cut back, 2 bases at V and 7 bases at J, with 10 bases in the middle. Germline V gene sequence: CDR1 SGHRS, CDR2 YFSETQ. CDR3 size: 13 residues. The full variable domain, completed using reference TRBV5-1 and TRBJ2-1, is KAGVTQTPRYLIKTRGQQVTLSCSPISGHRSVSWYQQTPGQGLQFLFEYFSETQRNKGNFPGRFSGRQFSNSRSEMNVSTLELGDSALYLCASSFEGVNEQFFGPGTRLTVL.

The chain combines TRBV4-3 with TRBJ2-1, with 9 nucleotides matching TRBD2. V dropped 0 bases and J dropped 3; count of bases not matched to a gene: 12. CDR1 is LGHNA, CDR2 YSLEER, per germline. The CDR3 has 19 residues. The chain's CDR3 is CASSQDRRVREGFYNEQFF. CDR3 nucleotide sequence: TGCGCCAGCAGCCAAGATAGGCGTGTGCGGGAGGGATTCTACAATGAGCAGTTCTTC.

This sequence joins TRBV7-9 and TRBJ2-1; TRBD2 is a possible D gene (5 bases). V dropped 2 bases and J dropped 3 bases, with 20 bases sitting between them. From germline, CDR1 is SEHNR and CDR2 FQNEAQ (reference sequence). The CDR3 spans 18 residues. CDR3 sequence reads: CASSLSGSMRVIYNEQFF. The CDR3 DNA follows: TGTGCCAGCAGCTTATCGGGGAGCATGAGGGTTATCTACAATGAGCAGTTCTTC.

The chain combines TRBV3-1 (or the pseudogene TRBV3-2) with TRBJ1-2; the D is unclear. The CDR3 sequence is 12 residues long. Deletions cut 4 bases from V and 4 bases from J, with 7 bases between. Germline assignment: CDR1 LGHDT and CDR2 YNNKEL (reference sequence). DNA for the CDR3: TGTGCCAGCAGCCTCCCGGGCTATGGCTACACCTTC. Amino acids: CASSLPGYGYTF.

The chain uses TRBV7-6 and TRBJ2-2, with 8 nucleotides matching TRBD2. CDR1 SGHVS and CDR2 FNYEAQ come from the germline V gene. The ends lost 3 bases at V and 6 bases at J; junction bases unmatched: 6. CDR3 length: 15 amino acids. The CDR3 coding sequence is TGTGCCAGCAGCTTCGCCGGGGGGGGCGCCGGGGAGCTGTTTTTT. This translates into CASSFAGGGAGELFF.

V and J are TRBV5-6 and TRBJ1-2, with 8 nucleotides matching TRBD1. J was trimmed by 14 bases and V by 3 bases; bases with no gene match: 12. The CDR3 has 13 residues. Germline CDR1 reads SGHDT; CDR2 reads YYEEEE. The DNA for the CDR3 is TGTGCCAGCAGCTCCAACCCGGGACAGGTTTCGACCTTC. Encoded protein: CASSSNPGQVSTF.

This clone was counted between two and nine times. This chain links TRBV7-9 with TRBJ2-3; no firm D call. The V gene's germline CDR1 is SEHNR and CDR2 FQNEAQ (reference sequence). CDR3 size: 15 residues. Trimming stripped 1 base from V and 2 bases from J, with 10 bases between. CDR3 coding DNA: TGTGCCAGCAGCTTAGTCAGTAGCAACACAGATACGCAGTATTTT. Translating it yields CASSLVSSNTDTQYF. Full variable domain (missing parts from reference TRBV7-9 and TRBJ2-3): DTGVSQNPRHKITKRGQNVTFRCDPISEHNRLYWYRQTLGQGPEFLTYFQNEAQLEKSRLLSDRFSAERPKGSFSTLEIQRTEQGDSAMYLCASSLVSSNTDTQYFGPGTRLTVL.